A selection of T cell receptor beta chains follows, all from one sample in a study of T cells after yellow fever vaccination. In TCRdb, the 5' RACE reads were re-called with MiXCR into one record per CDR3 protein. Among some 110,000 distinct CDR3 sequences listed, about 6.8% were seen once. This specimen consisted of CD4+ T cells sorted from PBMCs, obtained roughly 47 days after the first yellow fever vaccination. These receptors originate from a man younger than 35 who received the YFV17D yellow fever vaccine. Each CDR3 is given with its conserved first and last residue. D genes are given only for firm matches. Where a row states a size, it is once, few, many or the class of an expanded clone; other rows omit it.

V	D	J	size	DNA	CDR3
TRBV5-1	TRBD1	TRBJ2-4	many	TGCGCCAGCAGCTGGGGACAGGGAGCGGCATACATTCAGTACTTC	CASSWGQGAAYIQYF
TRBV6-6	NA	TRBJ1-6	many	TGTGCCAGCGATTCCCAGGATATTCAGGCCCTCCACTTT	CASDSQDIQALHF
TRBV5-6	NA	TRBJ2-1	many	TGTGCCAGCAGCTTAGCCTACAATGAGCAGTTCTTC	CASSLAYNEQFF
TRBV10-3	TRBD1	TRBJ1-5	many	TGTGCCACCGGACAGGGGGCGCCGAGCAATCAGCCCCAGCATTTT	CATGQGAPSNQPQHF
TRBV20-1	NA	TRBJ1-4	many	TGCAGTGCTAGAGATCGGGGTTCTAATGAAAAACTGTTTTTT	CSARDRGSNEKLFF
TRBV18	NA	TRBJ2-1	many	TGTGCCAGCTCACCACAGGCCTCCTACAATGAGCAGTTCTTC	CASSPQASYNEQFF
TRBV4-1	NA	TRBJ1-5	NA	TGCGCCAGCAGCCAAGCAGCAGGTCTGGGGGGTCAGCCCCAGCATTTT	CASSQAAGLGGQPQHF
TRBV12-3/TRBV12-4	NA	TRBJ1-1	few	TGTGCCAGCAGTTTGGGCTTTGCCCTAGGGAACACTGAAGCTTTCTTT	CASSLGFALGNTEAFF
TRBV10-3	NA	TRBJ1-2	NA	TGTGCCATCAGTGAGTCGGGGAGGAGCTATGGCTACACCTTC	CAISESGRSYGYTF
TRBV5-6	NA	TRBJ2-7	few	TGTGCCAGCACCATGGGGGGAGTCTCCTACGAGCAGTACTTC	CASTMGGVSYEQYF
TRBV18	TRBD2	TRBJ2-1	many	TGTGCCAGCTCCCTGACTAGCGGGGGGGATAATGAGCAGTTCTTC	CASSLTSGGDNEQFF
TRBV20-1	TRBD1	TRBJ1-2	many	TGCAGTGCTCAGAATACAGGGGAATCCGGCTACACCTTC	CSAQNTGESGYTF
TRBV7-9	NA	TRBJ2-7	NA	TGTGCCAGCAGCTCCCAAGGGGGGGTCGAGCAGTACTTC	CASSSQGGVEQYF
TRBV6-1	NA	TRBJ2-4	NA	TGTGCCAGCAGGCCTACAGGGGGGGACATTCAGTACTTC	CASRPTGGDIQYF
TRBV12-3/TRBV12-4	TRBD1	TRBJ1-1	NA	TGTGCCTTCTGCTCCTCCAGGGACAGTTTCATGAACACTGAAGCTTTCTTT	CAFCSSRDSFMNTEAFF
TRBV27	TRBD2	TRBJ2-3	many	TGTGCCACCAAAGCGGGGGGGCCAACAGATACGCAGTATTTT	CATKAGGPTDTQYF
TRBV5-1	NA	TRBJ2-7	many	TGCGCCAGCAGTTCCCAGGGAGGTCGTCAGGCGCACTACGAGCAGTACTTC	CASSSQGGRQAHYEQYF
TRBV5-6	NA	TRBJ1-1	many	TGTGCCAGCAGCTTGGATGGCAGGATGAACACTGAAGCTTTCTTT	CASSLDGRMNTEAFF
TRBV4-3	NA	TRBJ2-7	many	TGCGCCAGCAGCCAAAGGACATTTTACGAGCAGTACTTC	CASSQRTFYEQYF